One TCR beta chain is described in this entry. The sample originates from a study of cytomegalovirus exposure and HLA in healthy donors. Vbeta (60) and Jbeta (13) primers were used in the PCR. Assay used: immunoSEQ multiplex PCR; TCRdb lists only in-frame clones, some missing. Its table lists about 64,000 clones. Trimming stripped 2 bases from V and 4 bases from J, with 8 bases between. The CDR3 consists of 13 residues. Germline loops: CDR1 MNHEY, CDR2 SVGAGI. Sequencing was done on a sample of PBMCs. The chain uses TRBV6-5 and TRBJ1-2; D possibly corresponds to TRBD1 (5 bases). This TCR came from a woman aged 18 to 35 in good health and CMV-seronegative. The CDR3 protein is CASSYGGTYGYTF. The DNA for the CDR3 is TGTGCCAGCAGTTACGGGGGGACCTATGGCTACACCTTC.